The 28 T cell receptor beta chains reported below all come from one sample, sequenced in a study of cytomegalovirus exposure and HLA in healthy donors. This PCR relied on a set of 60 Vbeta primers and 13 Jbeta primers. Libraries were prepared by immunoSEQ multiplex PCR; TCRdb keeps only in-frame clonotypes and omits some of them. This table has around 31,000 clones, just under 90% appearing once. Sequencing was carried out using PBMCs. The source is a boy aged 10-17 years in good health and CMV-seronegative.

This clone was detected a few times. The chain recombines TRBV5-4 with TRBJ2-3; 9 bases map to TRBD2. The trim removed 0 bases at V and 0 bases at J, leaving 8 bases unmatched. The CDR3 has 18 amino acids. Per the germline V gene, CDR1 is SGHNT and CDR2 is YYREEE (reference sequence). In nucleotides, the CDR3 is TGTGCCAGCAGCTTGGGCCCTTTGCGGGGGGGAAGCACAGATACGCAGTATTTT. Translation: CASSLGPLRGGSTDTQYF.

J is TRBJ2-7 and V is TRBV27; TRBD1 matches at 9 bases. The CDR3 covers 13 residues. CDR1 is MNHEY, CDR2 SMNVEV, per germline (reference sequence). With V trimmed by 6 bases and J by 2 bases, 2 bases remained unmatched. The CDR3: CASSRDRAYEQYF. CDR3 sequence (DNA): TGTGCCAGCAGCCGGGACAGGGCCTACGAGCAGTACTTC.

The CDR3 protein is CASRRTSGVNEQFF. In nucleotides, the CDR3 is TGTGCCAGCAGGCGGACTAGCGGGGTAAATGAGCAGTTCTTC. This chain links TRBV6-4 with TRBJ2-1; 12 bases fit TRBD2. Germline V gene sequence: CDR1 MRHNA, CDR2 SNTAGT. V trimming: 6 bases; J trimming: 7 bases; junction bases outside the gene matches: 4. This CDR3 has 14 amino acids.

The CDR3 loop reads CASSWDIAYEQYF. The DNA of the CDR3 is TGTGCCAGCAGTTGGGACATTGCCTACGAGCAGTACTTC. The chain uses TRBV28 and TRBJ2-7; D is possibly TRBD1 (6 bases). Germline V gene data show CDR1 as MDHEN and CDR2 as SYDVKM. Trimming removed 4 bases from V and 2 bases from J, with 9 bases in between. This CDR3 contains 13 residues.

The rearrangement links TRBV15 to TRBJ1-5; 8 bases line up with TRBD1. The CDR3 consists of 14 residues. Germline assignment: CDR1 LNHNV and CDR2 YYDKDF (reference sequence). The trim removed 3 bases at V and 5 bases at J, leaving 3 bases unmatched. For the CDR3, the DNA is TGTGCCACCAGCAGGGGCAGGGGGCATCAGCCCCAGCATTTT. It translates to CATSRGRGHQPQHF.

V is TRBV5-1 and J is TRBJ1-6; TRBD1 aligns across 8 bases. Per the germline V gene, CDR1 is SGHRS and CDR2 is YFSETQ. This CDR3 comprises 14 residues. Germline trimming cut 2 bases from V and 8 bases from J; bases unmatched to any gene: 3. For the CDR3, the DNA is TGCGCCAGCAGCTTACTACAGGGGGATTCACCCCTCCACTTT. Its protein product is CASSLLQGDSPLHF.

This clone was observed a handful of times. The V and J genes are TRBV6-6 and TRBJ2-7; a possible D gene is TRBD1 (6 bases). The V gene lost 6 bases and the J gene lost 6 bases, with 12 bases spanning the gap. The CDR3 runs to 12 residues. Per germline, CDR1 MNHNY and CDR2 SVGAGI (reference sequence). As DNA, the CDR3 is TGTGCCAGCAGCATTACAGGGCGCGAGCAGTACTTC. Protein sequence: CASSITGREQYF.

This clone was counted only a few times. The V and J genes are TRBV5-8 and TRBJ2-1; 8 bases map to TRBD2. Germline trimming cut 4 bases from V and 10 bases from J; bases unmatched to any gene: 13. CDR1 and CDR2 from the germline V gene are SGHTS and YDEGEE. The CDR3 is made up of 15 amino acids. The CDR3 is CASSLGLGKILEQFF. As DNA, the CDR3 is TGTGCCAGCAGCCTGGGACTAGGAAAAATATTAGAGCAGTTCTTC.

CDR3 coding DNA: TGCGCCAGCAGACCCGGGACAGGGACCTATGGCTACACCTTC. This encodes CASRPGTGTYGYTF. The rearrangement links TRBV5-1 to TRBJ1-2; 9 bases match TRBD1. CDR3 length equals 14 residues. Germline V gene data show CDR1 as SGHRS and CDR2 as YFSETQ. V dropped 5 bases and J dropped 4; count of bases not matched to a gene: 6. The full variable domain, completed using reference TRBV5-1 and TRBJ1-2, is KAGVTQTPRYLIKTRGQQVTLSCSPISGHRSVSWYQQTPGQGLQFLFEYFSETQRNKGNFPGRFSGRQFSNSRSEMNVSTLELGDSALYLCASRPGTGTYGYTFGSGTRLTVV.

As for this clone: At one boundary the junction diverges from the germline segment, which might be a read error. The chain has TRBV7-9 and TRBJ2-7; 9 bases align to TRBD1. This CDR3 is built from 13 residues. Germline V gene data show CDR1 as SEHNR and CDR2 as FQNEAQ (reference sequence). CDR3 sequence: CSSSRQGAYEQYF. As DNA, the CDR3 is TGTTCCAGCAGCCGACAGGGGGCCTACGAGCAGTACTTC. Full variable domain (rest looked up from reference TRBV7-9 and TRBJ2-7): DTGVSQNPRHKITKRGQNVTFRCDPISEHNRLYWYRQTLGQGPEFLTYFQNEAQLEKSRLLSDRFSAERPKGSFSTLEIQRTEQGDSAMYLCSSSRQGAYEQYFGPGTRLTVT.

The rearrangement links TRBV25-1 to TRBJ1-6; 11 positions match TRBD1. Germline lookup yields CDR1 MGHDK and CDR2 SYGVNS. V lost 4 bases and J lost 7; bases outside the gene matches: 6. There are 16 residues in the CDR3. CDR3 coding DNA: TGTGCCAGCAGTGTAACCGGGACAGGGGGAAATTCACCCCTCCACTTT. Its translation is CASSVTGTGGNSPLHF.

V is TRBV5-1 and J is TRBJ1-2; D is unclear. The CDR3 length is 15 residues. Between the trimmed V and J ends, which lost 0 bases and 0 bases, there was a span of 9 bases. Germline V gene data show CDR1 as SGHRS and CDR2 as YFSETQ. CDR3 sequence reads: CASSLEPGSNYGYTF. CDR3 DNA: TGCGCCAGCAGCTTGGAGCCGGGATCTAACTATGGCTACACCTTC.

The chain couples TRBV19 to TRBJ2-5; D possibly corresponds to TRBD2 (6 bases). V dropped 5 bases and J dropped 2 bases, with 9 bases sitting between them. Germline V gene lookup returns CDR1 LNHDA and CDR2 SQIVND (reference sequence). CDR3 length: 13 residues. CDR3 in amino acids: CASSVGLQETQYF. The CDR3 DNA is TGTGCCAGTAGTGTGGGACTTCAAGAGACCCAGTACTTC.

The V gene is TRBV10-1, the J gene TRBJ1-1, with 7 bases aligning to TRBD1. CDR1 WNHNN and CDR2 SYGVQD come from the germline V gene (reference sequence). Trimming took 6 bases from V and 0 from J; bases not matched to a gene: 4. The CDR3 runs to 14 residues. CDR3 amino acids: CASRGDSLNTEAFF. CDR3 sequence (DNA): TGCGCCAGCAGGGGGGACAGTCTGAACACTGAAGCTTTCTTT.

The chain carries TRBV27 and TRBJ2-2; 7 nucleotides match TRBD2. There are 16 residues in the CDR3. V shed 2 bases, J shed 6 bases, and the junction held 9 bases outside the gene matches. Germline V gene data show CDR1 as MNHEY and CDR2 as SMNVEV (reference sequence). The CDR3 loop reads CASSLIPGEGAGELFF. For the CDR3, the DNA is TGTGCCAGCAGTTTAATACCTGGGGAGGGAGCCGGGGAGCTGTTTTTT.

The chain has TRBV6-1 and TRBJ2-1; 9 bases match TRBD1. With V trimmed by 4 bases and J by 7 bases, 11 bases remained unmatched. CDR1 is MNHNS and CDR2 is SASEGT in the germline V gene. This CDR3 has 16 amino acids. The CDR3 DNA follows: TGTGCCAGCAGTGGGTTCGCCGGGACAGGGAGGAATGAGCAGTTCTTC. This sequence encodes CASSGFAGTGRNEQFF.

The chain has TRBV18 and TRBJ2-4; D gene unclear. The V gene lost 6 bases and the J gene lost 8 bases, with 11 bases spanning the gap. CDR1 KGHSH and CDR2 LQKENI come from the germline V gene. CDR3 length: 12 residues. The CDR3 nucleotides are TGTGCCAGCTCCCTGGGCCAAGACATTCAGTACTTC. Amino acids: CASSLGQDIQYF.

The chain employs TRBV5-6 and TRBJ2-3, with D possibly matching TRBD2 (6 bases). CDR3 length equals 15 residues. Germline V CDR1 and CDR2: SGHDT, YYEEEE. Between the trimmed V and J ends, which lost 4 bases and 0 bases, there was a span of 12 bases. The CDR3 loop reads CASSGGTASTDTQYF. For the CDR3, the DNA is TGTGCCAGCAGCGGCGGGACGGCTAGCACAGATACGCAGTATTTT.

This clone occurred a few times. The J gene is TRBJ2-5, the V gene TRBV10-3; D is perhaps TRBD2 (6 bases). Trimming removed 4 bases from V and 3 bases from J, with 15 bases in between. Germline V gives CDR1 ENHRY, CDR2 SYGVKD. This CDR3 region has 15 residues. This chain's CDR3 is CAISAGRGVEETQYF. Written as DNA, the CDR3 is TGTGCCATCAGTGCGGGTCGCGGGGTAGAAGAGACCCAGTACTTC.

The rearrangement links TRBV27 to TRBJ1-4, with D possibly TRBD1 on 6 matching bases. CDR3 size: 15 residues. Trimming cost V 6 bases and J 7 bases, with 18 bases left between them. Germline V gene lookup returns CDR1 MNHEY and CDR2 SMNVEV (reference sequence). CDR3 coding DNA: TGTGCCAGCAGATCGCGACAGGAAGTGTTTGAAAAACTGTTTTTT. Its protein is CASRSRQEVFEKLFF.

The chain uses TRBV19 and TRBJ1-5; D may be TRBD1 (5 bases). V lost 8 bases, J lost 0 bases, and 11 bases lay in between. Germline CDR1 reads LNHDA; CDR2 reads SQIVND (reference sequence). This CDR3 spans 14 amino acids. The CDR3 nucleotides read TGTGCCAGTGACAGAAGTTATAGCAATCAGCCCCAGCATTTT. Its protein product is CASDRSYSNQPQHF. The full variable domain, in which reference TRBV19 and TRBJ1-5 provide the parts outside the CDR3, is DGGITQSPKYLFRKEGQNVTLSCEQNLNHDAMYWYRQDPGQGLRLIYYSQIVNDFQKGDIAEGYSVSREKKESFPLTVTSAQKNPTAFYLCASDRSYSNQPQHFGDGTRLSIL.

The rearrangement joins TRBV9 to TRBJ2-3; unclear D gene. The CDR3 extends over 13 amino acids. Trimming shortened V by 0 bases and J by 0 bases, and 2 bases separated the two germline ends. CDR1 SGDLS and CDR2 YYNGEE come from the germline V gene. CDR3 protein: CASSVASTDTQYF. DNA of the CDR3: TGTGCCAGCAGCGTAGCTAGCACAGATACGCAGTATTTT.

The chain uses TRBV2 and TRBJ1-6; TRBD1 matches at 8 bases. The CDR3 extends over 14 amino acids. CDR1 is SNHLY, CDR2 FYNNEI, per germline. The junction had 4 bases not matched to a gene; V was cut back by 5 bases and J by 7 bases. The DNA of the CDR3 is TGTGCCAGCAGTCGACAGGGGTGGAATTCACCCCTCCACTTT. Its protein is CASSRQGWNSPLHF.

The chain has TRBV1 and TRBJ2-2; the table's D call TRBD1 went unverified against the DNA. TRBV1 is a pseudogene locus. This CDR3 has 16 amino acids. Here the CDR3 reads CTSINAGTAYTGELFF. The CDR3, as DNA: TGCACCAGCATCAACGCCGGGACAGCCTACACCGGGGAGCTGTTTTTT.

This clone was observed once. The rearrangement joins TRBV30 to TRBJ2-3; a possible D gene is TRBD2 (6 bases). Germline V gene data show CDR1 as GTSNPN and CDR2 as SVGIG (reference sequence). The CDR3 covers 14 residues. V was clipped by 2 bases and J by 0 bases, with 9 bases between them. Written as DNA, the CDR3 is TGTGCCTGGAGTTCCGGGACTAGCACAGATACGCAGTATTTT. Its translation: CAWSSGTSTDTQYF.

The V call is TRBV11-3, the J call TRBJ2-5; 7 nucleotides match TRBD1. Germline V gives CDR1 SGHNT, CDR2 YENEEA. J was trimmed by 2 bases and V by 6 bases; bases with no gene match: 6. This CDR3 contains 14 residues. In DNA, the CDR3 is TGTGCCAGCAGTAGGGGGACAGATCAAGAGACCCAGTACTTC. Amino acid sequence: CASSRGTDQETQYF.

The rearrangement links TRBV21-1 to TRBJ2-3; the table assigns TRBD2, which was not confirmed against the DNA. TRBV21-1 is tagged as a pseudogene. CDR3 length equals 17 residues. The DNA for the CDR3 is TGTGCCAGCAGCCTCAGGACTAGCGGGGGGGCCGCAGATACGCAGTATTTT. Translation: CASSLRTSGGAADTQYF.

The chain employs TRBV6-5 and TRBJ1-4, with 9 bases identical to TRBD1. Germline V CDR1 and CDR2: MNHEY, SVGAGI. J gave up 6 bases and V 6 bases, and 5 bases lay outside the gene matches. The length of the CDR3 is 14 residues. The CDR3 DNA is TGTGCCAGCAGAAGGGGACAGGGAGATGAAAAACTGTTTTTT. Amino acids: CASRRGQGDEKLFF.